Listed below are T cell receptor beta chains from one sample, sequenced in a study of identifying expanded T cells in peripheral blood. Only in-frame clones appear in the TCRdb table, and some are missing; sequencing was by immunoSEQ multiplex PCR. The sample consists of around 70,000 clones, 90% of them appearing once. The sample was blood. The receptors originated from a person aged 18 to 75 in good health. Both conserved end residues are part of each CDR3. A D gene is named only where the DNA matches it firmly. The size entry is marked missing in some rows and otherwise reads once, few, many or a size class.

>TRBJ2-1|TRBV14|.|.
CASSPLLVSGNEQFF
TGTGCCAGCAGCCCCTTACTAGTCAGTGGCAATGAGCAGTTCTTC
>TRBJ2-7|TRBV7-9|.|.
CASSPGTYEQYF
TGTGCCAGCAGCCCTGGGACTTACGAGCAGTACTTC
>TRBJ1-2|TRBV9|.|once
CASSVSRDPRNYGYTF
TGTGCCAGCAGCGTATCCCGGGACCCGCGGAACTATGGCTACACCTTC
>TRBJ1-4|TRBV19|TRBD1|.
CATTEGASGEKLFF
TGTGCCACCACCGAGGGGGCCAGCGGAGAAAAACTGTTTTTT
>TRBJ2-5|TRBV4-3|TRBD2|.
CASSPHWGSGEETQYF
TGCGCCAGCAGCCCCCACTGGGGGAGCGGGGAAGAGACCCAGTACTTC
>TRBJ1-2|TRBV13|.|.
CASSQRANRVDGYTF
TGTGCCAGCAGCCAAAGGGCGAACAGGGTGGATGGCTACACCTTC
>TRBJ1-3|TRBV7-2|TRBD1|.
CASSPQTGTLSSGNTIYF
TGTGCCAGCAGCCCTCAGACAGGGACCCTCAGCTCTGGAAACACCATATATTTT
>TRBJ2-2|TRBV4-1|.|.
CASSQGPVRHTGELFF
TGCGCCAGCAGCCAAGGCCCCGTGCGGCACACCGGGGAGCTGTTTTTT
>TRBJ1-2|TRBV5-1|TRBD1|few
CASSLAGQVSGYTF
TGCGCCAGCAGCTTGGCGGGACAGGTGTCTGGCTACACCTTC
>TRBJ2-7|TRBV9|.|.
CASSVGDGTYEQYF
TGTGCCAGCAGCGTAGGGGACGGAACCTACGAGCAGTACTTC
>TRBJ2-7|TRBV13|.|.
CASSPRGTYEQYF
TGTGCCAGCAGCCCCAGGGGAACCTACGAGCAGTACTTC
>TRBJ2-7|TRBV6-5|.|.
CASSGLSGGEQYF
TGTGCCAGCAGTGGGCTCTCAGGGGGGGAACAGTACTTC
>TRBJ1-3|TRBV7-8|.|.
CASSLSALANTIYF
TGTGCCAGCAGCTTATCTGCGCTGGCGAACACCATATATTTT